This T cell receptor beta chain originates from a study of vaccination and CD4 T cells after COVID-19. Study as a whole: Convalescent study patients returned SARS-CoV-2 positive nasal swab PCR results, with nine mild cases and one severe. Study-level findings and limits: Among those convalescent, a median roughly 89% of reactive clones emerged solely post-vaccination.

With the Oncomine TCR Beta short-read assay, DNA from cultured CD4+ T cells was sequenced. TCRdb recomputed calls from the PCR reads with MiXCR, one row per CDR3 protein. The sample holds under 15,000 distinct CDR3 sequences, around 43% seen once. There are a few counts of this clonotype. Its antigen is not identified. Germline CDR1 reads SEHNR; CDR2 reads FQNEAQ (reference sequence). Trimming stripped 5 bases from V and 3 bases from J, with 19 bases between. This CDR3 is built from 16 residues. Treatment reported: approximately 9-day PBMC culture with coronavirus spike peptide pools or control peptides (ViraFEST assay).

The clonotype comes from a human donor who had recovered from COVID-19. This chain links TRBV7-9 with TRBJ1-1, with D tentatively TRBD1 (6 bases). Sequencing was performed on CD4+ T cells from blood, cultured in vitro. The CDR3 spells CASSALGAGGYTEAFF. The CDR3 bases are TGTGCCAGCAGCGCCCTGGGGGCCGGTGGGTACACTGAAGCTTTCTTT. Based on the CDR3 plus reference TRBV7-9 and TRBJ1-1, the full variable domain is DTGVSQNPRHKITKRGQNVTFRCDPISEHNRLYWYRQTLGQGPEFLTYFQNEAQLEKSRLLSDRFSAERPKGSFSTLEIQRTEQGDSAMYLCASSALGAGGYTEAFFGQGTRLTVV.